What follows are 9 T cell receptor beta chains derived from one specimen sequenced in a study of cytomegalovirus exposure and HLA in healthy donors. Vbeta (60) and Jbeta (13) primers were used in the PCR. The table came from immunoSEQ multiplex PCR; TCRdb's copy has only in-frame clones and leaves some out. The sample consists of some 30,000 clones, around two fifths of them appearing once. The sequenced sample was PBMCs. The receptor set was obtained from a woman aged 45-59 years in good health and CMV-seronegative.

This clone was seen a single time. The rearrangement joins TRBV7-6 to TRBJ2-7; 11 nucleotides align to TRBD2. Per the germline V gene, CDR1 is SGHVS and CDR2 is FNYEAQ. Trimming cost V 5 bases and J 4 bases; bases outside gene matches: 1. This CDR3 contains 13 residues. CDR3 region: CASSRTSGYEQYF. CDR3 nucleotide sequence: TGTGCCAGCAGCAGGACTAGCGGGTACGAGCAGTACTTC.

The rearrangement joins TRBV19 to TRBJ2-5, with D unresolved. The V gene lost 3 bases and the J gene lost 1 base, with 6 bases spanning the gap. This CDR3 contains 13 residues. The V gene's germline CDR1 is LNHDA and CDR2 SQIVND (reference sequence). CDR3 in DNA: TGTGCCAGTAGTATTAACACCCAAGAGACCCAGTACTTC. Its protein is CASSINTQETQYF. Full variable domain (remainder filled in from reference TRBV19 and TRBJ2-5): DGGITQSPKYLFRKEGQNVTLSCEQNLNHDAMYWYRQDPGQGLRLIYYSQIVNDFQKGDIAEGYSVSREKKESFPLTVTSAQKNPTAFYLCASSINTQETQYFGPGTRLLVL.

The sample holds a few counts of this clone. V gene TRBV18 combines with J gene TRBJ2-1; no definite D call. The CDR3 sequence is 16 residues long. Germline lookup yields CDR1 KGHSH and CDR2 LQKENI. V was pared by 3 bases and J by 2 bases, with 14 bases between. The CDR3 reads CASSPRPGVTYNEQFF. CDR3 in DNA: TGTGCCAGCTCACCCCGCCCCGGTGTCACCTACAATGAGCAGTTCTTC.

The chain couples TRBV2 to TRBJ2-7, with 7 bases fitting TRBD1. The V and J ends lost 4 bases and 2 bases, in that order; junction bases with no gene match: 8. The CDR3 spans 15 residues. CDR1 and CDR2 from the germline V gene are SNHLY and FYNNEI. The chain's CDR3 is CASSGIDRATYEQYF. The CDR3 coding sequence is TGTGCCAGCAGTGGGATCGACAGGGCGACCTACGAGCAGTACTTC.

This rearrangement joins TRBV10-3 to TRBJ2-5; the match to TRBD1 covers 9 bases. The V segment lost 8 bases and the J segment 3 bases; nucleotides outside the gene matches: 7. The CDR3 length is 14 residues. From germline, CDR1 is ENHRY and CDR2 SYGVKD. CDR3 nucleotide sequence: TGTGCCATCGTCTCGGGACAGGGAAAAGAGACCCAGTACTTC. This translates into CAIVSGQGKETQYF.

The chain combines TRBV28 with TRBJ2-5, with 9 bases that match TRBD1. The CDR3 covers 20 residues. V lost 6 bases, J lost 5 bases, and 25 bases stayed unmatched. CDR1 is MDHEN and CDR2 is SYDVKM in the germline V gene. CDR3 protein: CASRTRGARDRALRRETQYF. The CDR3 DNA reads TGTGCCAGCAGGACGAGGGGGGCCCGGGACAGGGCCCTTCGCCGGGAGACCCAGTACTTC. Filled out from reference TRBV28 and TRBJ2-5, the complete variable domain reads DVKVTQSSRYLVKRTGEKVFLECVQDMDHENMFWYRQDPGLGLRLIYFSYDVKMKEKGDIPEGYSVSREKKERFSLILESASTNQTSMYLCASRTRGARDRALRRETQYFGPGTRLLVL.

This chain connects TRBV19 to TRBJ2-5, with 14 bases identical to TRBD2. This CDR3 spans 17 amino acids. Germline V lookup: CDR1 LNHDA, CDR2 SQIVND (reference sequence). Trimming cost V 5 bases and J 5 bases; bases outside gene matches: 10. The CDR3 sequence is CASSVGTSGGRGETQYF. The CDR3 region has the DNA TGTGCCAGTAGTGTCGGGACTAGCGGGGGCCGGGGGGAGACCCAGTACTTC.

The CDR3 sequence: CSARDSYEQYF. The CDR3 DNA reads TGCAGTGCTAGGGACAGCTACGAGCAGTACTTC. V gene TRBV20-1 combines with J gene TRBJ2-7; the D gene is possibly TRBD1 (6 bases). V lost 3 bases and J lost 3, with 6 bases in between. Germline CDR1 reads DFQATT; CDR2 reads SNEGSKA (reference sequence). The CDR3 length is 11 residues.

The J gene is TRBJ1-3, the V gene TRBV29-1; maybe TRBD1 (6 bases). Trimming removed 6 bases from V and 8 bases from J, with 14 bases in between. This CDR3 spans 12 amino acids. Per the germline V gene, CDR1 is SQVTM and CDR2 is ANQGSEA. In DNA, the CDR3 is TGCAGCGTCGGGATGGGGGCAGACACCATATATTTT. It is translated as CSVGMGADTIYF.